This T cell receptor beta chain stems from a study of cytotoxic CD8 clonotypes in ibrutinib-treated CLL. Looking at the study overall: There were 11 relapsed/refractory patients and about 14 treatment-naive patients, and approximately 17 were IGHV unmutated. Specimens for response were gathered following a median around a year of therapy, spanning 6 to 36. General study points: Baseline levels of clonality went above those of age-matched healthy donors and moved with circulating CD8+ T-cell counts. Clonality climbed at ibrutinib response, then dropped toward baseline at progression.

Libraries were prepared by immunoSEQ multiplex PCR; TCRdb keeps only in-frame clonotypes and omits some of them. The table includes 150,000 to 200,000 clones, under 90% detected once. CDR3 length: 14 residues. Germline CDR1 is KGHSH and CDR2 is LQKENI. V was cut by 5 bases and J by 1 base, with 11 bases left in between. Remarks on this clone: The antigen is undetermined.

The TCR was taken from a human donor with chronic lymphocytic leukemia. This material consisted of PBMCs, taken after 24 months of ibrutinib treatment. This chain uses TRBV18 with TRBJ1-1, with D perhaps matching TRBD1 (6 bases). CDR3 coding DNA: TGTGCCAGCTCATTGGACAGAGGGAACACTGAAGCTTTCTTT. Amino acids: CASSLDRGNTEAFF.